These 13 T cell receptor beta chains were all obtained from the same sample, sequenced in a study of early T cells in non-severe SARS-CoV-2 infection. TCRdb fed the 5' RACE reads into MiXCR, producing one record per CDR3 protein. The top ten hold under 15% of the sample, which has about 52,000 distinct CDR3 sequences, more than 9.5% seen once. Sequenced material: whole blood. Receptors were obtained from an adult who was a healthcare worker with PCR-confirmed SARS-CoV-2 infection or an uninfected control (not recorded which).

This clonotype has just a few counts. This chain uses TRBV11-2 with TRBJ1-4; D is perhaps TRBD1 (6 bases). The ends were cut back, 4 bases at V and 5 bases at J, with 23 bases in the middle. The CDR3 length is 18 residues. The germline V gene has CDR1 SGHAT and CDR2 FQNNGV. CDR3 in amino acids: CASSSSTGGVQLNEKLFF. CDR3 nucleotides: TGTGCCAGCAGCTCCTCGACGGGGGGCGTTCAACTGAATGAAAAACTGTTTTTT.

This clonotype showed up many times. The chain couples TRBV6-1 to TRBJ2-7, with 10 bases fitting TRBD1. The CDR3 is 15 amino acids. Germline CDR1 reads MNHNS; CDR2 reads SASEGT. The V and J ends lost 5 bases and 5 bases, in that order; junction bases with no gene match: 9. CDR3 DNA sequence: TGTGCCAGCAGTATCAGTTCCGGGACAGGGGACGAGCAGTACTTC. Protein product: CASSISSGTGDEQYF.

This clonotype was picked up many times. The chain uses TRBV7-2 and TRBJ2-7; D gene ambiguous. The CDR3 extends over 15 amino acids. Germline CDR1 is SGHTA and CDR2 is FQGNSA. The V end lost 0 bases, the J end lost 3 bases, and 12 bases lay between the germline ends. CDR3 in DNA: TGTGCCAGCAGCTTAGCGCACGACCAGGTCTACGAGCAGTACTTC. Protein sequence: CASSLAHDQVYEQYF.

This clonotype has a count of ten or more. In nucleotides, the CDR3 is TGTGCCAGCAGTTCCCCCTGGGCGGGAGCTAATTCACCCCTCCACTTT. Its translation: CASSSPWAGANSPLHF. The J gene is TRBJ1-6, the V gene TRBV28; unclear D gene. From germline, CDR1 is MDHEN and CDR2 SYDVKM. V lost 4 bases to trimming and J lost 6 bases, with 16 bases between them. The CDR3 sequence is 16 residues long.

This clonotype has ten or more counts. V is TRBV7-9 and J is TRBJ2-1; 8 nucleotides match TRBD1. Germline V gene data show CDR1 as SEHNR and CDR2 as FQNEAQ (reference sequence). J lost 10 bases, V lost 1 base, and 6 bases had no gene match. The length of the CDR3 is 14 residues. The CDR3 DNA reads TGTGCCAGCAGCTTAGGGACAGGGAATAGGGAGCAGTTCTTC. It specifies CASSLGTGNREQFF.

This clonotype was counted only a few times. This chain joins TRBV6-5 and TRBJ2-7; tentatively, D is TRBD1 or TRBD2 (5 bases each). This CDR3 contains 17 residues. Germline lookup yields CDR1 MNHEY and CDR2 SVGAGI. V was clipped by 0 bases and J by 5 bases, with 20 bases between them. The CDR3 nucleotides read TGTGCCAGCAGTTACTCGTTGGTAGAGGGGTTTACCCACGAGCAGTACTTC. Translation: CASSYSLVEGFTHEQYF.

This clonotype has ten or more counts. The chain carries TRBV6-2 or TRBV6-3 and TRBJ1-2; D gene uncertain. The CDR3 contains 15 residues. Between the trimmed V and J ends, which lost 0 bases and 5 bases, there was a span of 13 bases. CDR1 and CDR2 from the germline V gene are MNHEY and SVGEGT. The chain's CDR3 is CASSYSTPSFYGYTF. The CDR3 nucleotides read TGTGCCAGCAGTTACTCGACCCCCTCCTTTTATGGCTACACCTTC.

This clonotype was picked up many times. The chain links TRBV12-3 or TRBV12-4 to TRBJ2-5; D might be TRBD2 (5 bases). The CDR3 has 15 residues. Trimming left V 8 bases short and J 1 base short, with 17 bases between. The DNA of the CDR3 is TGTGCCAGCTGTCCAGGATCCGCGGGCCAAGAGACCCAGTACTTC. As protein: CASCPGSAGQETQYF.

In regard to this clonotype: A read error may be the cause here, since a much bigger clone is one base away. The CDR3 coding sequence is TGCGCCAACAGCCAAGGGGTCAGCGACTACGAGCAGTACTTC. This codes for CANSQGVSDYEQYF. The chain links TRBV4-3 to TRBJ2-7, with a possible D match to TRBD1 (5 bases). The CDR3 is 14 residues long. Germline CDR1 LGHNA, CDR2 YSLEER.

The rearrangement uses TRBV29-1 and TRBJ2-3, with D perhaps TRBD1 (5 bases). In germline, CDR1 is SQVTM, CDR2 ANQGSEA. With 0 bases removed from V and 0 bases from J, the gap between germline ends came to 7 bases. The CDR3 length is 14 residues. The DNA of the CDR3 is TGCAGCGTTGAAGAGGGGCCCAGCACAGATACGCAGTATTTT. Residues: CSVEEGPSTDTQYF.

This clonotype was observed many times. The chain couples TRBV4-3 to TRBJ2-1, with D possibly called TRBD1 or TRBD2 (5 bases each). Germline assignment: CDR1 LGHNA and CDR2 YSLEER. Trimming stripped 4 bases from V and 0 bases from J, with 13 bases between. The CDR3 spans 16 residues. The CDR3: CASSPRDPFSYNEQFF. In DNA form, the CDR3 reads TGCGCCAGCAGCCCCCGGGACCCCTTCTCCTACAATGAGCAGTTCTTC.

This clonotype was picked up many times. This chain connects TRBV5-8 to TRBJ2-5; 11 bases align to TRBD1. The germline CDR1 and CDR2 sequences are SGHTS and YDEGEE. The CDR3 totals 16 residues. J gave up 4 bases and V 5 bases, and 10 bases lay outside the gene matches. The CDR3 DNA follows: TGTGCCAGCAGGAGGGGACAGGGGGAAATCGGAGAGACCCAGTACTTC. It yields the protein CASRRGQGEIGETQYF.

V is TRBV5-5 and J is TRBJ2-1, with D perhaps TRBD2 (5 bases). Trimming stripped 2 bases from V and 0 bases from J, with 9 bases between. The germline V gene has CDR1 SGHKS and CDR2 YYEKEE (reference sequence). This CDR3 is built from 15 residues. The CDR3: CASSFYGSSYNEQFF. CDR3 coding DNA: TGTGCCAGCAGCTTTTATGGGAGCTCCTACAATGAGCAGTTCTTC.